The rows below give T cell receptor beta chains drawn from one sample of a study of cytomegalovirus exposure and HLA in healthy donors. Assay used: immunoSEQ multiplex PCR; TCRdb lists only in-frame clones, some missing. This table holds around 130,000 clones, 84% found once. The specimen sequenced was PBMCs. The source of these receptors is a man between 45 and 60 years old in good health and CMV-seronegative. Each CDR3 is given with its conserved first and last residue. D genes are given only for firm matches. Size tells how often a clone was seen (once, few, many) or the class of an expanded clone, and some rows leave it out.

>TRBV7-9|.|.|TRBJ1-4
TGTGCCAGCAGCTTAGAAGCGGGGAATGAAAAACTGTTTTTT
CASSLEAGNEKLFF
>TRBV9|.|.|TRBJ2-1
TGTGCCAGCAGCGTAGAAGCATACAATGAGCAGTTCTTC
CASSVEAYNEQFF
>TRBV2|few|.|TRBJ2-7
TGTGCCAGCAGTGGATCGGGTGGAACCTACGAGCAGTACTTC
CASSGSGGTYEQYF
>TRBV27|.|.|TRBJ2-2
TGTGCCAGCAGTTTGAGGCAGGGCATAGCCGGGGAGCTGTTTTTT
CASSLRQGIAGELFF
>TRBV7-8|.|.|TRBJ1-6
TGTGCCAGCAGCTTATATGTACAGAAGAATTCACCCCTCCACTTT
CASSLYVQKNSPLHF
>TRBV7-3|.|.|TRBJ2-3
TGTGCCAGCAGCTTATGGGGCGTAGACACAGATACGCAGTATTTT
CASSLWGVDTDTQYF
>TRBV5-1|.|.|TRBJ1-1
TGCGCCAGCAGGCGGACACGGAACACTGAAGCTTTCTTT
CASRRTRNTEAFF
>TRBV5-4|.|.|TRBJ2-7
TGTGCCAGCAGCTCCCGAGGTAAGGAGGCTCGGCAGTACTTC
CASSSRGKEARQYF
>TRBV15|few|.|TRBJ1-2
TGTGCCACCAGCCCCCGGGGGGCGTTTGGCTACACCTTC
CATSPRGAFGYTF
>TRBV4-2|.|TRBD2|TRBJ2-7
TGTGCCAGCAGCCAAGATCCTGGCGGGGGCTCCTACGAGCAGTACTTC
CASSQDPGGGSYEQYF
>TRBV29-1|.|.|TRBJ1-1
TGCAGCGCTAACCTTTTGAACACTGAAGCTTTCTTT
CSANLLNTEAFF
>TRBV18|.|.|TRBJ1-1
TGTGCCAGCGGCTCGGGAGGGTCCATTAACACTGAAGCTTTCTTT
CASGSGGSINTEAFF
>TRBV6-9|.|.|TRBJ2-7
TGTGCCAGCATCAGGGCGAACCCCTACGAGCAGTACTTC
CASIRANPYEQYF
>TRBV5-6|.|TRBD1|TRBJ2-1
TGTGCCAGCAGCTCAAACCGACAGGGTAATGAGCAGTTCTTC
CASSSNRQGNEQFF
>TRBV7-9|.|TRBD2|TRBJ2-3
TGTGCCAGCAGCTTTAGCGGGGGGGCCAGTGATACGCAGTATTTT
CASSFSGGASDTQYF
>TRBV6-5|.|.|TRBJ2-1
TGTGCCAGCAGTTACTCTATAGGGGGGGAGGGGAATGAGCAGTTCTTC
CASSYSIGGEGNEQFF
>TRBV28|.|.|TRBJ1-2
TGTGCCAGCAGTTTAGAGCCACCCAAGTATGGCTACACCTTC
CASSLEPPKYGYTF
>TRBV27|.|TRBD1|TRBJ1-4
TGTGCCAGCAGTGGCAGGGGGCATGCGACTAATGAAAAACTGTTTTTT
CASSGRGHATNEKLFF
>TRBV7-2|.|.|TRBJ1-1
TGTGCCAGCAGCCAACAACCGAACACTGAAGCTTTCTTT
CASSQQPNTEAFF
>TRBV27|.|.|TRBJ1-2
TGTGCCAGCAGTTTAACAGGGAGTAACGGCTACACCTTC
CASSLTGSNGYTF
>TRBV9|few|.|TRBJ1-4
TGTGCCAGCAGCGCAAGACGTGGAGGAACTAATGAAAAACTGTTTTTT
CASSARRGGTNEKLFF
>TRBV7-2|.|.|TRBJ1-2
TGTGCCAGCAGCTTAGTCACAGCTAACTATGGCTACACCTTC
CASSLVTANYGYTF
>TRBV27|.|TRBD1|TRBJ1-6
TGTGCCAGCAGTCTAGGACAGGGTGTTAAACTTAATTCACCCCTCCACTTT
CASSLGQGVKLNSPLHF
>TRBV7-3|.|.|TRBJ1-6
TGTGCCAGCAGCTTAATGGGCGGGGATTCACCCCTCCACTTT
CASSLMGGDSPLHF
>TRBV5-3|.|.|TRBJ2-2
TGTGCCAGAAGCAGGACACCCTGCACAGGGGAGCTGTTTTTT
CARSRTPCTGELFF
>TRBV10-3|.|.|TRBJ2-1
TGTGCCATCAGCAAGGGACACCAACTCTCCTACAATGAGCAGTTCTTC
CAISKGHQLSYNEQFF
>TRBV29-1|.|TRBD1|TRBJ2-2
TGCAGCGTGGTGACAGGGGATGGCACCGGGGAGCTGTTTTTT
CSVVTGDGTGELFF
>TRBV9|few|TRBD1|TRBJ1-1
TGTGCCAGCAGCGTGGGACAGGACACTGAAGCTTTCTTT
CASSVGQDTEAFF
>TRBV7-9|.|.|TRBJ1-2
TGTGCCAGCATCCCCAGGTCATATGGCTACACCTTC
CASIPRSYGYTF
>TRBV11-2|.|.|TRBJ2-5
TGTGCCAGCAGCTTGAGTTCCGAGACCCAGTACTTC
CASSLSSETQYF
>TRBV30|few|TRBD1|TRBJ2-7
TGTGCCTGGAGTGTACGTGGGACAGGGTTGACCTACGAGCAGTACTTC
CAWSVRGTGLTYEQYF
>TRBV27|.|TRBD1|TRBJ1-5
TGTGCCAGCAGTTTCTCCACAGGGGGAGGTCAGCCCCAGCATTTT
CASSFSTGGGQPQHF
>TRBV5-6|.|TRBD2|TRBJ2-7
TGTGCCAGCAGCTTGGGGGGGGAGACTAGCGACCTGTACTTC
CASSLGGETSDLYF
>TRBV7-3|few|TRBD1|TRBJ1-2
TGTGCCAGCAGCCCCACCGGGACAGGGGTTCGCGGCTACACCTTC
CASSPTGTGVRGYTF
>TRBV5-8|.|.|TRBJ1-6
TGTGTCAGCAGCTTGCGGGGTTATAATTCACCCCTCCACTTT
CVSSLRGYNSPLHF
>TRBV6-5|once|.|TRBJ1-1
TGTGCCAGCAGTGTACCAGCGGGGAACACTGAAGCTTTCTTT
CASSVPAGNTEAFF
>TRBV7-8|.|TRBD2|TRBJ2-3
TGTGCCAGCAGCTCTAGACTAGCGGGGGGCCCAGATACGCAGTATTTT
CASSSRLAGGPDTQYF
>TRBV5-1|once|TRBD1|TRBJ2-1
TGCGCCAGCAGCCTCGGACAGGGGGCCTACAATGAGCAGTTCTTC
CASSLGQGAYNEQFF
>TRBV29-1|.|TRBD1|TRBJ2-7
TGCAGCGTTGATGACTCCCGGGACAGGGTTTTC
CSVDDSRDRVF
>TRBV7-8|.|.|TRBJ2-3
TGTGCCAGCAGAAGAACTCTCATACAGGGAGTCCCCCTAGTTCGCACAGATACGCAGTATTTT
CASRRTLIQGVPLVRTDTQYF
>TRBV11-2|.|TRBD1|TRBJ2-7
TGTGCCAGCAGCACAGGACAGGGGTTCTACGAGCAGTACTTC
CASSTGQGFYEQYF
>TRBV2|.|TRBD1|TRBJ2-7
TGTGCCAGCAGTGCGCGACAGGGTTTCGTACACGAGCAGTACTTC
CASSARQGFVHEQYF
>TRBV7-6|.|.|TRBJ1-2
TGTGCCAGCAGCCCCGAGGCGGGGGCACACTATGGCTACACCTTC
CASSPEAGAHYGYTF
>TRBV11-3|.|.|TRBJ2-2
TGTGCCAGCAGCTTAGTGGGCAGGGGGAACACCGGGGAGCTGTTTTTT
CASSLVGRGNTGELFF
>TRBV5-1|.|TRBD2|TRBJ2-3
TGCGCCAGCAGCCAAGAGGGACTAGCGGGCGGCCGGGTTACGCAGTATTTT
CASSQEGLAGGRVTQYF
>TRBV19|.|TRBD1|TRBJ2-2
TGTGCCAGTAGTATTTCGGACAGGGGGACTGGCGGGGAGCTGTTTTTT
CASSISDRGTGGELFF
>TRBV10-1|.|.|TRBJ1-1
TGCGCCAGCAGTGAGTCGTGGCAAGGGGGTTCGGCTTTCTTT
CASSESWQGGSAFF
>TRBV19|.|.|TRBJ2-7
TGTGCCAGTAGTATAAGCTTGGGAACAGGGTCCTACGAGCAGTACTTC
CASSISLGTGSYEQYF
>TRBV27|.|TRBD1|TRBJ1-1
TGTGCCAGCAGTTTATCCTTCTTCGCCGGGACAGGGAACACTGAAGCTTTCTTT
CASSLSFFAGTGNTEAFF
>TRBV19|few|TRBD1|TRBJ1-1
TGTGCCACCGACAGGGCGCCCAACACTGAAGCTTTCTTT
CATDRAPNTEAFF
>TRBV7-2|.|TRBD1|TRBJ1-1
TGTGCCAGCAGCCTACAGGGGGCGGGGAACACTGAAGCTTTCTTT
CASSLQGAGNTEAFF
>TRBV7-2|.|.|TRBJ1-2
TGTGCCAGCAGCTTAGACAGTCTCAACTATGGCTACACCTTC
CASSLDSLNYGYTF
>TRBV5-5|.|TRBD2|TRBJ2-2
TGTGCCAGCAGCTTGGGTACAGCGGGGGGACCGAACACCGGGGAGCTGTTTTTT
CASSLGTAGGPNTGELFF
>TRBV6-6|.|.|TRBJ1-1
TGTGCCACCCTTCCGGGACTTTCGTACACTGAAGCTTTCTTT
CATLPGLSYTEAFF
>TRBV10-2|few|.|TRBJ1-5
TGCGCCAGCAGTGAGCAGGGGCATCAGCCCCAGCATTTT
CASSEQGHQPQHF
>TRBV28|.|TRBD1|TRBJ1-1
TGTGCCAGCAGTCCTCGACAGGGGAACACTGAAGCTTTCTTT
CASSPRQGNTEAFF
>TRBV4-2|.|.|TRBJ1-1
TGTGCCAGCAGCCTAGCGGGAAGTGGCACTGAAGCTTTCTTT
CASSLAGSGTEAFF